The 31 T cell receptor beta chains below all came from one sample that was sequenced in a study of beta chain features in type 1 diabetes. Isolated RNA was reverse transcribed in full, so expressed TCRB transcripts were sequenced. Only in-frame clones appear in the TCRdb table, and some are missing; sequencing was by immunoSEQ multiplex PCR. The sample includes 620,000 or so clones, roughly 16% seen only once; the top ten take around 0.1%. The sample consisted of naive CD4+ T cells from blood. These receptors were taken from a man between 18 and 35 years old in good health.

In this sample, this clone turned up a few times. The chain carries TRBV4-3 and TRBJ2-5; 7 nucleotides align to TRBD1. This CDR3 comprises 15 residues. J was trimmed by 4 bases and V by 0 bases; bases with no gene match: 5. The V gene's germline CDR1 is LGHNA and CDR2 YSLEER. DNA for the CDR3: TGCGCCAGCAGCCAAGAAAGGGGGCCGGTAGAGACCCAGTACTTC. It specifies CASSQERGPVETQYF.

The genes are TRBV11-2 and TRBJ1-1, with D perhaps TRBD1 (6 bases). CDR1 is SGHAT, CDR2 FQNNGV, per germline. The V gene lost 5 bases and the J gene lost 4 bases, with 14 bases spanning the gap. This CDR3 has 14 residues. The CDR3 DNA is TGTGCCAGCAGCGGTCAGGGGAGTAGCACTGAAGCTTTCTTT. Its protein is CASSGQGSSTEAFF.

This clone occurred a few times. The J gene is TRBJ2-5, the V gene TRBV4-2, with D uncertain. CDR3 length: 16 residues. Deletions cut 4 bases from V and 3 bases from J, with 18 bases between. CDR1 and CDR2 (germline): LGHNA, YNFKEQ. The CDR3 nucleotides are TGTGCCAGCAGCCCTCTGGCTCCCCTAAACGAAGAGACCCAGTACTTC. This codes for CASSPLAPLNEETQYF.

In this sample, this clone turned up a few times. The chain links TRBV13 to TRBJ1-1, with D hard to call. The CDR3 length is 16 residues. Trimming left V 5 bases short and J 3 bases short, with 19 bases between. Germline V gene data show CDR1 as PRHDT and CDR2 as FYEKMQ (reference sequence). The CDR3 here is CASSMGLKWGDTEAFF. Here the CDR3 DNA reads TGTGCCAGCAGCATGGGCCTCAAGTGGGGAGACACTGAAGCTTTCTTT.

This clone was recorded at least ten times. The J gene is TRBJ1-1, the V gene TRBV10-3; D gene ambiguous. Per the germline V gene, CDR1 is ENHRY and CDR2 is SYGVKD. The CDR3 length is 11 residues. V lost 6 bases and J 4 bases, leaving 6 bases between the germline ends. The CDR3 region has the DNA TGTGCCATCAGCGCAGCCACTGAAGCTTTCTTT. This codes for CAISAATEAFF.

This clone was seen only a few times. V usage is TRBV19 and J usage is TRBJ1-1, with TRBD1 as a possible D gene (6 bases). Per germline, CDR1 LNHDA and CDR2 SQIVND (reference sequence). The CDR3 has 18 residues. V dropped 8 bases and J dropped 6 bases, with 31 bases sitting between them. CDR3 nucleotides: TGTGCCAGTGGTTGGGGACACCCTTTGATGTTGGGAAACGCTGAAGCTTTCTTT. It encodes CASGWGHPLMLGNAEAFF.

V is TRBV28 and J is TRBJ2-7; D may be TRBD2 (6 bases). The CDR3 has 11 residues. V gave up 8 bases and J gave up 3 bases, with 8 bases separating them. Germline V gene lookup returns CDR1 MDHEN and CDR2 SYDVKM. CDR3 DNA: TGTGCCAGCGCGGGATTCTACGAGCAGTACTTC. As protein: CASAGFYEQYF. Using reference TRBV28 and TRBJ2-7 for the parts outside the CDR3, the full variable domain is DVKVTQSSRYLVKRTGEKVFLECVQDMDHENMFWYRQDPGLGLRLIYFSYDVKMKEKGDIPEGYSVSREKKERFSLILESASTNQTSMYLCASAGFYEQYFGPGTRLTVT.

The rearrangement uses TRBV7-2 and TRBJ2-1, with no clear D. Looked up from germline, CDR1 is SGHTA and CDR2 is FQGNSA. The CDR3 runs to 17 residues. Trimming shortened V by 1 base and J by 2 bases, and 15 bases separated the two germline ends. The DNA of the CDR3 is TGTGCCAGCAGCTTAGGGCCCCGAAACGTCCCCTACAATGAGCAGTTCTTC. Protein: CASSLGPRNVPYNEQFF.

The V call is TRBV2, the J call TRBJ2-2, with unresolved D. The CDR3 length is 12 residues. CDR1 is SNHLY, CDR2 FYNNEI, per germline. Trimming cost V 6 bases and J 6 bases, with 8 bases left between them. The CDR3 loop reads CASSGHSGELFF. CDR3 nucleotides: TGTGCCAGCAGCGGTCATTCCGGGGAGCTGTTTTTT.

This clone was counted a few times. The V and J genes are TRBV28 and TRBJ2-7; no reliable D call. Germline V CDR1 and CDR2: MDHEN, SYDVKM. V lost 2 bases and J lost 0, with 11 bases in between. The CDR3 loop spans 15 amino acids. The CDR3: CASSLRSIDSYEQYF. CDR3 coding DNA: TGTGCCAGCAGTTTAAGGAGTATTGACTCCTACGAGCAGTACTTC.

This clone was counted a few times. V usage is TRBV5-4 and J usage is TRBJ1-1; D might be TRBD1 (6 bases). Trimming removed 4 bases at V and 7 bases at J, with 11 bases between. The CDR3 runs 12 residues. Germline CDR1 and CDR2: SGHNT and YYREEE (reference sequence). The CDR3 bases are TGTGCCAGCAGCCTGCGAGGGGGTGAAGCTTTCTTT. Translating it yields CASSLRGGEAFF.

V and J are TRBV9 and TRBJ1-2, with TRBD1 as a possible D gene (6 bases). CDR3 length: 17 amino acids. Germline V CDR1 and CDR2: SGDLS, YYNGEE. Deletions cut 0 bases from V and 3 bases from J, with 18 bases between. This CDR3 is CASSVGSGRGGYYGYTF. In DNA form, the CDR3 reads TGTGCCAGCAGCGTAGGGAGTGGCAGGGGCGGTTACTATGGCTACACCTTC.

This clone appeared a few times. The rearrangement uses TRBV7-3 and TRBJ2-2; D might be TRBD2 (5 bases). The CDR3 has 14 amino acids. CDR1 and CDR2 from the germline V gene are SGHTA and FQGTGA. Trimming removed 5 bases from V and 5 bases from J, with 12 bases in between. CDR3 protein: CASSGSYGTGELFF. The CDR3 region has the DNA TGTGCCAGCAGCGGGAGTTACGGTACCGGGGAGCTGTTTTTT.

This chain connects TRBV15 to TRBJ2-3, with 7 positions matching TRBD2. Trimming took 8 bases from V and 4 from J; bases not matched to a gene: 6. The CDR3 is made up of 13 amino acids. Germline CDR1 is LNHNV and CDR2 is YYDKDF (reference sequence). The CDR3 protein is CATFGREPDTQYF. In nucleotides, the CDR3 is TGTGCCACCTTTGGGAGGGAGCCAGATACGCAGTATTTT.

The CDR3 DNA is TGCGCCAGCAGCCAAGGGAGACAGGTCCTTAATTCACCCCTCCACTTT. It specifies CASSQGRQVLNSPLHF. The chain couples TRBV4-3 to TRBJ1-6; D perhaps matches TRBD1 (6 bases). This CDR3 region has 16 residues. Trimming pared 1 base from V and 6 bases from J, leaving 13 bases between. In germline, CDR1 is LGHNA, CDR2 YSLEER.

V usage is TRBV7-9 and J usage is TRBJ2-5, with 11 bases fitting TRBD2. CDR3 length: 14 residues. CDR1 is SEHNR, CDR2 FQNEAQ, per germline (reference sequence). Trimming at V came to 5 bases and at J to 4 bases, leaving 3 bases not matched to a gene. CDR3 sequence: CASSPGTSGETQYF. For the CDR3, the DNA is TGTGCCAGCAGCCCCGGGACTAGCGGAGAGACCCAGTACTTC.

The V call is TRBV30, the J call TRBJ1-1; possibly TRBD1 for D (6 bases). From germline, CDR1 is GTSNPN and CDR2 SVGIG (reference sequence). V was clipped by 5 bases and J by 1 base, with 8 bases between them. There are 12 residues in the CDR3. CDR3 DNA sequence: TGTGCCTGGGAACAGGGGAACACTGAAGCTTTCTTT. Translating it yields CAWEQGNTEAFF.

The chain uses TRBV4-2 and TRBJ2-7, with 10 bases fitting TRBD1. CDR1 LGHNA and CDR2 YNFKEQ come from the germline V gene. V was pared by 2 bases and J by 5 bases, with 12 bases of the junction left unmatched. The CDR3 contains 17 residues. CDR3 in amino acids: CASSQLRTGTGAHEQYF. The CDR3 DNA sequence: TGTGCCAGCAGCCAACTTCGTACCGGGACAGGGGCCCACGAGCAGTACTTC.

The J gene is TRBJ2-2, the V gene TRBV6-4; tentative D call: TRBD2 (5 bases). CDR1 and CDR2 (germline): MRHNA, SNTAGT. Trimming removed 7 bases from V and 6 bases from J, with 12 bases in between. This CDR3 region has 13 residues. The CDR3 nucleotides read TGTGCCAGCATTAGAGGGAGATCCGGGGAGCTGTTTTTT. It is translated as CASIRGRSGELFF.

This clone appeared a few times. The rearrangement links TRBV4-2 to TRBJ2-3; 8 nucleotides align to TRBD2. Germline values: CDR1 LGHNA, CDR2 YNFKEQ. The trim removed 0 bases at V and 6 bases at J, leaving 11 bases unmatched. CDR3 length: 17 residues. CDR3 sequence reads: CASSQDLKRGWGDTQYF. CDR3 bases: TGTGCCAGCAGCCAAGATCTCAAGCGGGGGTGGGGCGATACGCAGTATTTT.

The CDR3 loop is CASSLSKSREQFF. The CDR3 DNA reads TGTGCCAGCAGCTTAAGTAAATCGCGTGAGCAGTTCTTC. The chain couples TRBV7-3 to TRBJ2-1, with D unresolved. Germline CDR1 and CDR2: SGHTA and FQGTGA. This CDR3 is 13 amino acids long. The V gene lost 1 base and the J gene lost 9 bases, with 10 bases spanning the gap. The variable domain in full, completed from reference TRBV7-3 and TRBJ2-1, reads GAGVSQTPSNKVTEKGKYVELRCDPISGHTALYWYRQSLGQGPEFLIYFQGTGAADDSGLPNDRFFAVRPEGSVSTLKIQRTERGDSAVYLCASSLSKSREQFFGPGTRLTVL.

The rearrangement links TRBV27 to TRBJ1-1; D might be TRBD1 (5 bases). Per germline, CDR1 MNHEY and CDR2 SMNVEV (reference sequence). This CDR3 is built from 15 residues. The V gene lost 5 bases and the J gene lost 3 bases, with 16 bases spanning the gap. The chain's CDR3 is CASSRDTQGDTEAFF. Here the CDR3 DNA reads TGTGCCAGCAGTCGAGACACGCAGGGTGACACTGAAGCTTTCTTT.

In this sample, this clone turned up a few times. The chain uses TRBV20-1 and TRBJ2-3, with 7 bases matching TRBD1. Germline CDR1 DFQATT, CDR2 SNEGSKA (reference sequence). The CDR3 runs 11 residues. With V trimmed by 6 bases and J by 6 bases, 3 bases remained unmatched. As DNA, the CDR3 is TGCAGTGCACAGGGGCGTGATACGCAGTATTTT. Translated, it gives CSAQGRDTQYF.

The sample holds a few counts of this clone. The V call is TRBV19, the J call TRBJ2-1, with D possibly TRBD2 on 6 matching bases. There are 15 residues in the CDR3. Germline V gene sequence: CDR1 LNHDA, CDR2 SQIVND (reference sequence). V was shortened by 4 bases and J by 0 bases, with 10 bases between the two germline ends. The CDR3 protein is CASSTRDSSYNEQFF. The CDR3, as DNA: TGTGCCAGTAGTACCAGGGACTCCTCCTACAATGAGCAGTTCTTC.

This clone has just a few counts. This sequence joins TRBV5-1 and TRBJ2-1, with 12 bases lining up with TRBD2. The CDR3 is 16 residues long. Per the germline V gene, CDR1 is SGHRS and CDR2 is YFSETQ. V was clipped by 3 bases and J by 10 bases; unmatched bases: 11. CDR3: CASSSLLAGGQVEQFF. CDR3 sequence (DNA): TGCGCCAGCAGCTCCCTACTAGCGGGGGGCCAGGTGGAGCAGTTCTTC.

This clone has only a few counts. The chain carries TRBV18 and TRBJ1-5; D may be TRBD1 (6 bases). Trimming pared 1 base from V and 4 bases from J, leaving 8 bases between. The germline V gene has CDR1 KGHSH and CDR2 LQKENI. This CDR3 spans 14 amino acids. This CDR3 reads CASSPQTGNQPQHF. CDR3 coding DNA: TGTGCCAGCTCACCACAAACAGGGAATCAGCCCCAGCATTTT. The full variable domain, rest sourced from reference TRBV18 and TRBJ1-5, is NAGVMQNPRHLVRRRGQEARLRCSPMKGHSHVYWYRQLPEEGLKFMVYLQKENIIDESGMPKERFSAEFPKEGPSILRIQQVVRGDSAAYFCASSPQTGNQPQHFGDGTRLSIL.

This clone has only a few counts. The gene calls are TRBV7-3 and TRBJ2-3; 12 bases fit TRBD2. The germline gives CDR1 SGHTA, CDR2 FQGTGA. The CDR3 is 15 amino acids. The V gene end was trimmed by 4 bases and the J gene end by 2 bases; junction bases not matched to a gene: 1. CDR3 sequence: CASSWTSGNTDTQYF. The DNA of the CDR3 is TGTGCCAGCAGCTGGACTAGCGGGAACACAGATACGCAGTATTTT.

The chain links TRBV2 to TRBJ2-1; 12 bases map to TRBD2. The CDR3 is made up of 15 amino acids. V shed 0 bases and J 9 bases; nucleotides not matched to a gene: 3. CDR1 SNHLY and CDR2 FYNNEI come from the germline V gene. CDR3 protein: CASSEASSGRGEQFF. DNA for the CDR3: TGTGCCAGCAGTGAAGCGTCTAGCGGGAGGGGTGAGCAGTTCTTC.

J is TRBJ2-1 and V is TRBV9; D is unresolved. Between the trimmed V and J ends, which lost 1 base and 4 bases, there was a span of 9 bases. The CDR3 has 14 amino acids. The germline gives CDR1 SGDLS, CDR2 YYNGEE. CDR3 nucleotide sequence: TGTGCCAGCAGCGTAAGGGAAGGTTACAATGAGCAGTTCTTC. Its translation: CASSVREGYNEQFF. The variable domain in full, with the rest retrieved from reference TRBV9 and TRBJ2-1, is DSGVTQTPKHLITATGQRVTLRCSPRSGDLSVYWYQQSLDQGLQFLIQYYNGEERAKGNILERFSAQQFPDLHSELNLSSLELGDSALYFCASSVREGYNEQFFGPGTRLTVL.

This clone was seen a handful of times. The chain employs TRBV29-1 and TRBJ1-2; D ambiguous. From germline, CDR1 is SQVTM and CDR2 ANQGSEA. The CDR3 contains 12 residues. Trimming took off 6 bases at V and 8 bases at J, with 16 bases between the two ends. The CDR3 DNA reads TGCAGCGTCACCCTGAATCAAAACGGCTACACCTTC. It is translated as CSVTLNQNGYTF. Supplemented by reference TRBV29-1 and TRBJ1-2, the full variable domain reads SAVISQKPSRDICQRGTSLTIQCQVDSQVTMMFWYRQQPGQSLTLIATANQGSEATYESGFVIDKFPISRPNLTFSTLTVSNMSPEDSSIYLCSVTLNQNGYTFGSGTRLTVV.

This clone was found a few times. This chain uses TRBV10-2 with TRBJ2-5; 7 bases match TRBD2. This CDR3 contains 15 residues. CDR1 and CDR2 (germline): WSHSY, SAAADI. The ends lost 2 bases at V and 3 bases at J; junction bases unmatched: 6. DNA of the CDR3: TGCGCCAGCAGTGAGCGGACTAGGGGAAAAGAGACCCAGTACTTC. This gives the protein CASSERTRGKETQYF.